The rows below give T cell receptor beta chains drawn from one sample of a study of CD8+ T cells in alopecia areata. The protocol was immunoSEQ multiplex PCR, while the TCRdb copy is restricted to in-frame clones and leaves out a portion. The sample carries some 150,000 clones, approximately 59% recorded once. The sample in question was CD4+ T cells sorted from blood, obtained at approximately week 56, from a patient treated with tofacitinib. Receptors originate from a human donor with alopecia areata. The CDR3 runs from the conserved cysteine through the conserved F or W. Clone size is stated in some rows and not others, as once, few, many or a class when expanded.

j_gene: TRBJ1-1
v_gene: TRBV6-4
abundance: once
CDR3aa: CASSGQMNTEAFF

j_gene: TRBJ1-5
v_gene: TRBV5-1
abundance: .
CDR3aa: CASSLGQGNEPQHF

j_gene: TRBJ2-1
v_gene: TRBV7-2
abundance: .
CDR3aa: CASSSQTSGGRNEQFF

j_gene: TRBJ1-2
v_gene: TRBV6-5
abundance: once
CDR3aa: CASTGPTGDGGYTF

j_gene: TRBJ2-3
v_gene: TRBV29-1
abundance: .
CDR3aa: CSVGGTGDTDTQYF

j_gene: TRBJ2-2
v_gene: TRBV6-5
abundance: few
CDR3aa: CASSYSVQVTGELFF

j_gene: TRBJ2-3
v_gene: TRBV6-1
abundance: few
CDR3aa: CASSDATGGTNTQYF

j_gene: TRBJ2-7
v_gene: TRBV6-5
abundance: few
CDR3aa: CASRYRVGKPYEQYF

j_gene: TRBJ1-1
v_gene: TRBV5-1
abundance: few
CDR3aa: CASSRGDRANTEAFF

j_gene: TRBJ1-1
v_gene: TRBV7-9
abundance: many
CDR3aa: CASSPRNTEAFF

j_gene: TRBJ2-5
v_gene: TRBV6-5
abundance: .
CDR3aa: CASSPRGSPETQYF

j_gene: TRBJ1-6
v_gene: TRBV7-2
abundance: .
CDR3aa: CASSFAPNSPLHF

j_gene: TRBJ2-7
v_gene: TRBV29-1
abundance: .
CDR3aa: CSVGQRNEQYF